Following are 15 T cell receptor beta chains from one sample sequenced in a study of breast tumors, draining lymph nodes, adjacent tissues. TCRdb called the multiplex PCR reads again in MiXCR, with one record for every CDR3 protein. The sample carries around 22,000 distinct CDR3 sequences, approximately 64% recorded once. The sample comprised tumor-adjacent breast tissue. The receptors were sampled from a female donor with breast cancer. Some clones in this sample may be carry-over from other donors' samples.

J is TRBJ1-5 and V is TRBV30; no definite D call. V was shortened by 0 bases and J by 9 bases, with 18 bases between the two germline ends. Germline V lookup: CDR1 GTSNPN, CDR2 SVGIG (reference sequence). The CDR3 covers 15 residues. CDR3 bases: TGTGCCTGGAGTGTATCCTCGAGCGGCCTCGGGCCCCAGCATTTT. Amino acid sequence: CAWSVSSSGLGPQHF.

A remark on this clonotype: At one end the junction does not follow the germline gene, possibly because of a read error. The V and J genes are TRBV20-1 and TRBJ1-6, with D tentatively TRBD1 (6 bases). This CDR3 has 16 residues. Germline CDR1 DFQATT, CDR2 SNEGSKA (reference sequence). The CDR3 DNA reads TGCAGTGCTAGAGCCCACTCACAGGGCGAGGGGTCACCCCTCCACTTC. This translates into CSARAHSQGEGSPLHF.

This clonotype was seen only once. The chain has TRBV6-2 or TRBV6-3 and TRBJ1-5, with a weak D call TRBD1 (6 bases). The germline V gene has CDR1 MNHEY and CDR2 SVGEGT. V was shortened by 7 bases and J by 5 bases, with 12 bases between the two germline ends. The CDR3 has 13 residues. CDR3: CASTQGLDQPQHF. In DNA form, the CDR3 reads TGTGCCAGCACCCAGGGGTTGGATCAGCCCCAGCATTTT.

The chain couples TRBV29-1 to TRBJ2-5, with 10 bases fitting TRBD2. The CDR3 is 14 residues long. The germline V gene encodes CDR1 SQVTM and CDR2 ANQGSEA. The J segment lost 4 bases and the V segment lost 6 bases, leaving 8 bases of the junction unmatched. CDR3: CSVAVLAGVETQYF. The CDR3 nucleotides read TGCAGCGTCGCGGTCCTAGCGGGAGTAGAGACCCAGTACTTC.

This clonotype was seen many times. The chain joins TRBV30 to TRBJ2-1, with D perhaps TRBD1 (6 bases). The CDR3 consists of 12 residues. The V gene lost 2 bases and the J gene lost 6 bases, with 8 bases spanning the gap. Germline V lookup: CDR1 GTSNPN, CDR2 SVGIG (reference sequence). CDR3 in amino acids: CAWSSRGNEQFF. DNA of the CDR3: TGTGCCTGGAGTAGCAGGGGCAATGAGCAGTTCTTC. Together with reference TRBV30 and TRBJ2-1, the CDR3 gives the full variable domain: SQTIHQWPATLVQPVGSPLSLECTVEGTSNPNLYWYRQAAGRGLQLLFYSVGIGQISSEVPQNLSASRPQDRQFILSSKKLLLSDSGFYLCAWSSRGNEQFFGPGTRLTVL.

The chain has TRBV29-1 and TRBJ1-3, with D unresolved. The CDR3 is 14 residues long. Deletions cut 4 bases from V and 0 bases from J, with 10 bases between. Germline V gene data show CDR1 as SQVTM and CDR2 as ANQGSEA. In nucleotides, the CDR3 is TGCAGCGTTGGACTCCCAACCTCTGGAAACACCATATATTTT. Protein sequence: CSVGLPTSGNTIYF.

This clonotype occurred once. The junction and the germline gene differ at one end; a read error may be behind it. In DNA, the CDR3 is TGTGCCAGCAGTCCCGGACAGGGGAAGCCAGATACGCAGTACTTT. Translation gives CASSPGQGKPDTQYF. V usage is TRBV27 and J usage is TRBJ2-3; TRBD1 matches at 9 bases. The CDR3 sequence is 15 residues long. Looked up from germline, CDR1 is MNHEY and CDR2 is SMNVEV (reference sequence).

V and J are TRBV2 and TRBJ2-3, with 9 nucleotides matching TRBD2. The CDR3 length is 18 residues. Germline V gene lookup returns CDR1 SNHLY and CDR2 FYNNEI. The V segment lost 4 bases and the J segment 2 bases; nucleotides outside the gene matches: 13. The CDR3 is CASSVTIAGVDPTDTQYF. CDR3 nucleotide sequence: TGTGCCAGCAGTGTAACCATAGCGGGAGTGGACCCCACAGATACGCAGTATTTT.

The gene calls are TRBV19 and TRBJ1-2; D is unclear. With 1 base removed from V and 2 bases from J, the gap between germline ends came to 11 bases. Germline CDR1 reads LNHDA; CDR2 reads SQIVND (reference sequence). This CDR3 is built from 15 residues. The CDR3 DNA follows: TGTGCCAGTAGTATAGCCCTAGGAACGAACTATGGCTACACCTTC. Residues: CASSIALGTNYGYTF.

V is TRBV13 and J is TRBJ2-7; 11 bases fit TRBD2. Germline V gene sequence: CDR1 PRHDT, CDR2 FYEKMQ (reference sequence). The J segment lost 6 bases and the V segment lost 0 bases, leaving 4 bases of the junction unmatched. The CDR3 extends over 15 amino acids. The CDR3 loop reads CASSLGGTSGLEQYF. In nucleotides, the CDR3 is TGTGCCAGCAGCTTAGGTGGGACTAGCGGTCTCGAGCAGTACTTC.

The chain is built from TRBV20-1 and TRBJ1-2, with D possibly matching TRBD1 (5 bases). The CDR3 runs 14 residues. Germline CDR1 reads DFQATT; CDR2 reads SNEGSKA (reference sequence). V gave up 0 bases and J gave up 4 bases, with 12 bases separating them. The CDR3, as DNA: TGCAGTGCTAGAGATCAGGGTGGGGGCTATGGCTACACCTTC. Protein sequence: CSARDQGGGYGYTF.

The sample holds one count of this clonotype. The CDR3 carries no conserved terminal phenylalanine or tryptophan, so it likely arises from a read error. The chain uses TRBV7-3 and TRBJ1-6, with a tentative D call TRBD1 (6 bases). V lost 5 bases and J 10 bases, leaving 15 bases between the germline ends. Looked up from germline, CDR1 is SGHTA and CDR2 is FQGTGA. CDR3 length: 14 amino acids. The CDR3: CASSPGTIRSPLHL. The DNA of the CDR3 is TGTGCCAGCAGCCCTGGGACAATAAGGTCACCCCTCCACCTT.

A few counts support this clonotype. The CDR3 spells CASSQSGLAGVDPTDTQYF. CDR3 sequence (DNA): TGTGCCAGCAGCCAATCAGGACTAGCGGGAGTGGACCCCACAGATACGCAGTATTTT. V is TRBV4-2 and J is TRBJ2-3, with TRBD2 matching 13 bases. The germline CDR1 and CDR2 sequences are LGHNA and YNFKEQ. V lost 2 bases and J lost 2; bases outside the gene matches: 10. This CDR3 region has 19 residues.

V is TRBV7-9 and J is TRBJ2-2, with D perhaps TRBD1 (5 bases). The CDR3 spans 15 residues. V was clipped by 3 bases and J by 5 bases, with 13 bases between them. Germline-derived CDR1 and CDR2 are SEHNR and FQNEAQ (reference sequence). CDR3 bases: TGTGCCAGCAGCTTTGGCCAGGGCTGGACCGGGGAGCTGTTTTTT. It yields the protein CASSFGQGWTGELFF.

A few counts support this clonotype. V gene TRBV6-6 combines with J gene TRBJ2-7; D is unresolved. In germline, CDR1 is MNHNY, CDR2 SVGAGI (reference sequence). CDR3 length: 16 residues. With 5 bases removed from V and 0 bases from J, the gap between germline ends came to 17 bases. CDR3 nucleotides: TGTGCCAGCAGTCCTGTTAGTAGCTCAAGCTCCTACGAGCAGTACTTC. Translation gives CASSPVSSSSSYEQYF.